The 13 T cell receptor beta chains in this list originate from one sample, sequenced in a study of blood T cells in healthy people across ages. Alongside a J-beta primer mix, a sample-barcoded 5' primer served in a second PCR lasting about 6 to 11 cycles. TCRdb ran MiXCR on the 5' RACE reads and lists one entry per CDR3 protein. The data contain over 600,000 distinct CDR3 sequences, around 20% of them singletons. Specimen: blood. The receptors stem from a man between 65 and 85 years old in good health.

Concerning this clonotype: At one of its ends the junction is not consistent with the germline gene, which may arise from a read error. The chain uses TRBV20-1 and TRBJ2-5; 10 bases align to TRBD2. Germline V gene data show CDR1 as DFQATT and CDR2 as SNEGSKA (reference sequence). There are 14 residues in the CDR3. The CDR3 coding sequence is TGCAGTGCTAGTGGGCTAGCGGGAGAAGAGACCCAGTGCTTC. Its translation: CSASGLAGEETQCF.

This clonotype was picked up many times. The V gene is TRBV14, the J gene TRBJ2-5; D not certain. Germline values: CDR1 SGHDN, CDR2 FVKESK. This CDR3 has 11 residues. V shed 3 bases and J shed 3 bases, with 2 bases lying between them. The CDR3 sequence: CASSHKETQYF. The CDR3 DNA reads as TGTGCCAGCAGCCATAAAGAGACCCAGTACTTC.

The rearrangement links TRBV20-1 to TRBJ2-1; no definite D call. The CDR3 loop spans 10 amino acids. CDR1 and CDR2 (germline): DFQATT, SNEGSKA (reference sequence). V lost 4 bases to trimming and J lost 10 bases, with 8 bases between them. The CDR3 reads CSATVGEQFF. CDR3 DNA sequence: TGCAGTGCTACGGTAGGGGAGCAGTTCTTC.

V and J are TRBV9 and TRBJ2-2; no clear D. Germline-derived CDR1 and CDR2 are SGDLS and YYNGEE. The CDR3 covers 13 residues. Trimming took 0 bases from V and 7 from J, leaving 7 bases between them. The chain's CDR3 is CASSVVEFGELFF. The CDR3 DNA reads TGTGCCAGCAGCGTAGTAGAGTTCGGGGAGCTGTTTTTT.

The rearrangement links TRBV12-3 or TRBV12-4 to TRBJ1-5; D not resolved. This CDR3 has 14 residues. The V end lost 3 bases, the J end lost 7 bases, and 13 bases lay between the germline ends. The CDR3 sequence is CASSLAFDLQPQHF. DNA for the CDR3: TGTGCCAGCAGTTTGGCCTTCGACTTGCAGCCCCAGCATTTT.

This clonotype was counted many times. This rearrangement joins TRBV10-3 to TRBJ2-7; D remains unclear. Germline assignment: CDR1 ENHRY and CDR2 SYGVKD. The CDR3 covers 14 residues. Between the trimmed V and J ends, which lost 0 bases and 5 bases, there was a span of 11 bases. In DNA, the CDR3 is TGTGCCATCAGTGAGTCGATTGGGCCGGACGAGCAGTACTTC. It yields the protein CAISESIGPDEQYF.

The chain combines TRBV5-1 with TRBJ2-5; maybe TRBD2 (6 bases). V lost 0 bases, J lost 2 bases, and 20 bases lay in between. This CDR3 has 18 amino acids. Germline V gene lookup returns CDR1 SGHRS and CDR2 YFSETQ. The CDR3 bases are TGCGCCAGCAGCTTGGCCTTCCGGAGGGGCCCGGGGCAAGAGACCCAGTACTTC. As protein: CASSLAFRRGPGQETQYF.

This clonotype was picked up a small number of times. J is TRBJ2-1 and V is TRBV7-2; a possible D gene is TRBD2 (5 bases). The DNA end is a closer match to TRBJ2-5, so the J assignment may be wrong. CDR3 length: 14 amino acids. Looked up from germline, CDR1 is SGHTA and CDR2 is FQGNSA. Here the CDR3 DNA reads TGTGCCAGCAGCTTAGGGGGAGAAGGAGAGACCCAGTACTTC. Residues: CASSLGGEGETQYF.

This rearrangement joins TRBV2 to TRBJ2-6, with D tentatively TRBD1 (5 bases). V was trimmed by 3 bases and J by 1 base, leaving 7 bases between them. The CDR3 loop spans 15 amino acids. The germline V gene encodes CDR1 SNHLY and CDR2 FYNNEI. Written as DNA, the CDR3 is TGTGCCAGCAGTGATGGGGCTTCTGGGGCCAACGTCCTGACTTTC. It codes for CASSDGASGANVLTF.

The chain combines TRBV10-3 with TRBJ1-6; D gene uncertain. The V and J ends lost 2 bases and 2 bases respectively, with 10 bases between them. Germline-derived CDR1 and CDR2 are ENHRY and SYGVKD. The CDR3 totals 16 residues. The CDR3 DNA follows: TGTGCCATCAGTGAGGGACTCGACGCCTATAATTCACCCCTCCACTTT. Translation: CAISEGLDAYNSPLHF.

V gene TRBV6-5 combines with J gene TRBJ1-3; TRBD1 matches 9 bases. Germline lookup yields CDR1 MNHEY and CDR2 SVGAGI. V lost 6 bases, J lost 7 bases, and 7 bases stayed unmatched. The CDR3 covers 14 residues. This CDR3 is CASSPTGGLNTIYF. The CDR3 DNA follows: TGTGCCAGCAGCCCCACAGGGGGCTTGAACACCATATATTTT.

The V call is TRBV11-2, the J call TRBJ2-5, with 7 nucleotides matching TRBD2. This CDR3 has 15 residues. Germline CDR1 SGHAT, CDR2 FQNNGV. The V and J ends lost 5 bases and 2 bases, in that order; junction bases with no gene match: 8. Here the CDR3 reads CASSPDTSVQETQYF. Here the CDR3 DNA reads TGTGCCAGCAGCCCAGACACTAGCGTACAAGAGACCCAGTACTTC.

This clonotype was detected only a few times. An end of the junction does not agree with germline; a read error may underlie this. The rearrangement uses TRBV4-1 and TRBJ2-2; TRBD1 or TRBD2 may be the D gene (5 bases each). CDR3 size: 15 residues. Germline V gene sequence: CDR1 MGHRA, CDR2 YSYEKL. CDR3 protein: CASSQGQGRTGELLF. The CDR3 nucleotides read TGCGCCAGCAGCCAAGGTCAGGGTCGGACCGGGGAGCTGCTTTTT.